This T cell receptor (beta chain) was sequenced for a study of blood T cell repertoires in COVID-19. TCRdb's table, derived via immunoSEQ multiplex PCR, lists solely in-frame clones and lacks some. The sample has under 100,000 clones; roughly four fifths are singletons. CDR1 and CDR2 (germline): MNHEY, SVGAGI. This CDR3 is 15 amino acids long. Trimming took 7 bases from V and 3 from J, leaving 16 bases between them. V and J are TRBV6-5 and TRBJ1-5; D gene ambiguous. The receptor comes from a human donor in a cohort sampled during active COVID-19. The material sequenced was peripheral blood. The CDR3 DNA sequence: TGTGCCAGCAAAGACCCCGTTAGACACAATCAGCCCCAGCATTTT. Amino acid sequence: CASKDPVRHNQPQHF.